This T cell receptor beta chain was identified in a study of T cells after yellow fever vaccination. About the study: Low-cell-number fractions underwent preparation using SMART-Seq v4 Ultra Low Input.

With regard to this clonotype: The antigen is undetermined.

One entry per CDR3 protein, called by TCRdb with MiXCR from the 5' RACE reads. This sample has under 600,000 distinct CDR3 sequences; 21% occur once, and the top ten carry 16%. Notes on the study in general: Most clones from primary vaccination were detected again post-booster (around 95% CD4, 88% CD8). Clonotypes found in both CD4 and CD8 compartments made up a small share.

V shed 4 bases and J shed 10 bases, with 8 bases lying between them. This CDR3 contains 11 residues. The V gene's germline CDR1 is SNHLY and CDR2 FYNNEI. The chain employs TRBV2 and TRBJ2-1; D call uncertain. The source was PBMCs, collected less than 25 days after the first yellow fever vaccination. The receptor was isolated from a man between 18 and 29 years old who received the YFV17D yellow fever vaccine. The CDR3 protein is CASSGLDEQFF. CDR3 DNA: TGTGCCAGCAGTGGGCTTGACGAGCAGTTCTTC. Drawing the rest from reference TRBV2 and TRBJ2-1, the complete variable domain is EPEVTQTPSHQVTQMGQEVILRCVPISNHLYFYWYRQILGQKVEFLVSFYNNEISEKSEIFDDQFSVERPDGSNFTLKIRSTKLEDSAMYFCASSGLDEQFFGPGTRLTVL.